These T cell receptor beta chains were read from a single sample in a study of tumor-infiltrating lymphocytes in primary liver carcinoma. TCRdb analysed the multiplex PCR reads with MiXCR anew, one entry per CDR3 protein. The sample gives 50,000 to 70,000 distinct CDR3 sequences, around 64% of which show up once; 57% is in the top ten. The specimen sequenced was liver tumor tissue from sampling region 2. These receptors were obtained from a man in his forties with primary liver carcinoma and hepatitis B virus infection. The conserved cysteine and the conserved F or W are not part of the CDR3 here. The D gene is left open where the match is weak. Expanded clones are given a class, and other clones once, few, many or no size at all.

J: TRBJ1-2; V: TRBV7-8; size: once; D: NA; CDR3: TSSLEVGQGRRDYT
J: TRBJ1-2; V: TRBV12-3/TRBV12-4; size: NA; D: NA; CDR3: VSIWRTPRGSFGYT
J: TRBJ2-2; V: TRBV20-1; size: NA; D: TRBD1; CDR3: SALTRDRVAGELF
J: TRBJ1-6; V: TRBV11-2; size: once; D: NA; CDR3: ASSSSEGVWNSPLH
J: TRBJ2-2; V: TRBV11-2; size: NA; D: NA; CDR3: ASSFMGSNTGELF
J: TRBJ2-6; V: TRBV4-2; size: NA; D: NA; CDR3: ASNQEASSGANVLT
J: TRBJ2-3; V: TRBV7-9; size: NA; D: NA; CDR3: ANSLAGGSTDTQY
J: TRBJ2-1; V: TRBV29-1; size: NA; D: NA; CDR3: SVGYRAASAYNEQF
J: TRBJ2-7; V: TRBV4-1; size: NA; D: TRBD1; CDR3: ASNPRDRASLYEQY
J: TRBJ2-2; V: TRBV7-3; size: many; D: NA; CDR3: ASSLSGYTGELF
J: TRBJ2-7; V: TRBV13; size: many; D: TRBD2; CDR3: ASSLQLSGRTAYEQY
J: TRBJ2-3; V: TRBV12-5; size: NA; D: TRBD2; CDR3: ASGFGAGERY
J: TRBJ1-4; V: TRBV28; size: NA; D: NA; CDR3: ASSSQATNEKLF
J: TRBJ1-3; V: TRBV6-5; size: NA; D: NA; CDR3: ASSSPAATIY
J: TRBJ2-7; V: TRBV5-1; size: few; D: TRBD2; CDR3: ASSLTSGSYYEQY
J: TRBJ1-4; V: TRBV7-9; size: many; D: NA; CDR3: ASGFWREKLF
J: TRBJ2-2; V: TRBV18; size: once; D: TRBD1; CDR3: ASSQLPGQMNTGELF
J: TRBJ1-1; V: TRBV10-3; size: NA; D: TRBD1; CDR3: AISRQGLITEAF
J: TRBJ2-3; V: TRBV11-3; size: NA; D: NA; CDR3: TSSLESGRTDTQY
J: TRBJ2-1; V: TRBV11-1; size: NA; D: NA; CDR3: ANTIGPGLHSYNEQS
J: TRBJ1-1; V: TRBV5-1; size: NA; D: NA; CDR3: ASNPRPLPDTEAF
J: TRBJ2-7; V: TRBV6-5; size: NA; D: NA; CDR3: ASGYSLSGRPYKQY
J: TRBJ2-5; V: TRBV4-1; size: NA; D: TRBD2; CDR3: ASNQDKSGRVLETQY
J: TRBJ1-2; V: TRBV5-1; size: NA; D: NA; CDR3: ASGLAGGGDYGYT
J: TRBJ2-3; V: TRBV25-1; size: many; D: NA; CDR3: ASSSGLSQY
J: TRBJ1-2; V: TRBV12-3/TRBV12-4; size: NA; D: TRBD1; CDR3: ASGLAQGANYGYT
J: TRBJ2-3; V: TRBV10-3; size: many; D: NA; CDR3: AISEFPDTQY
J: TRBJ2-1; V: TRBV4-1; size: NA; D: NA; CDR3: ASRPTLRDSPYNKQF
J: TRBJ2-2; V: TRBV5-4; size: NA; D: NA; CDR3: ASGLAGADTGELF
J: TRBJ2-2; V: TRBV10-3; size: NA; D: NA; CDR3: VITEGAGELF
J: TRBJ2-7; V: TRBV5-5; size: NA; D: NA; CDR3: ASSLEQHLTRRYEQY
J: TRBJ2-7; V: TRBV12-3/TRBV12-4; size: once; D: TRBD1; CDR3: ASSFGTGRELY
J: TRBJ1-1; V: TRBV11-2; size: medium-sized; D: NA; CDR3: ASSLVRDTEAF
J: TRBJ2-1; V: TRBV7-8; size: NA; D: NA; CDR3: ASSTLSQSSYNEQF
J: TRBJ2-3; V: TRBV7-9; size: many; D: TRBD2; CDR3: ASSWPPGLAGGPASDTQY
J: TRBJ2-2; V: TRBV4-1; size: NA; D: NA; CDR3: ASAQTDKFSGGLF
J: TRBJ2-1; V: TRBV10-2; size: NA; D: TRBD2; CDR3: ASGTSGGGGEQF